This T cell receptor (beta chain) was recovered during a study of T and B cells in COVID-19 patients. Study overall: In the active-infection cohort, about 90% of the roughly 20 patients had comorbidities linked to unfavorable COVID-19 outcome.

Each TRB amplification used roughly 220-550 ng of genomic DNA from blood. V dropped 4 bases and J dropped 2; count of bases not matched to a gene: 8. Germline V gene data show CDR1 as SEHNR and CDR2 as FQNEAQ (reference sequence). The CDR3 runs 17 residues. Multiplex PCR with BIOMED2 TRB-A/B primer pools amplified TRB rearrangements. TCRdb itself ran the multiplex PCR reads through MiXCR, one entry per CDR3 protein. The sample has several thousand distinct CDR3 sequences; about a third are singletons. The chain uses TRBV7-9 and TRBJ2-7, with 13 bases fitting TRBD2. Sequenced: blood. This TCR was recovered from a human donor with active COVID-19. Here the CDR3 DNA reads TGTGCCAGCAGCTCCAGGACTAGCGGGAGTGTGCCCTACGAGCAGTACTTC. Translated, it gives CASSSRTSGSVPYEQYF.